The 20 T cell receptor beta chains given below trace back to one sample, sequenced in a study of blood T cell repertoires in COVID-19. Data came from immunoSEQ multiplex PCR; TCRdb stores just in-frame clones and leaves some out. The table includes 65,000 to 70,000 clones, 70% to 80% detected once. The material sequenced was peripheral blood. The origin of the receptors is a human donor in a cohort sampled during active COVID-19.

This clone has just a few counts. For the CDR3, the DNA is TGTGCCAGCAGTTTAATCGGGACTAGCGTCTACGAGCAGTACTTC. Translation gives CASSLIGTSVYEQYF. V gene TRBV28 combines with J gene TRBJ2-7; 10 nucleotides agree with TRBD2. Germline CDR1 MDHEN, CDR2 SYDVKM. V gave up 2 bases and J gave up 3 bases; unmatched junction bases: 4. The CDR3 runs to 15 residues.

This clone appeared a single time. V gene TRBV18 combines with J gene TRBJ1-2; 9 bases are a match to TRBD1. After removal of 3 bases from V and 6 bases from J, the junction contained 5 bases not matched to a gene. This CDR3 is built from 14 residues. CDR1 KGHSH and CDR2 LQKENI come from the germline V gene. CDR3 amino acids: CASSPGQGLDGYTF. The CDR3 DNA sequence: TGTGCCAGCTCACCCGGACAGGGGTTAGATGGCTACACCTTC.

This chain uses TRBV7-8 with TRBJ1-5, with D possibly TRBD1 on 5 matching bases. V lost 0 bases to trimming and J lost 4 bases, with 16 bases between them. This CDR3 has 17 amino acids. Per the germline V gene, CDR1 is SGHVS and CDR2 is FQNEAQ. DNA of the CDR3: TGTGCCAGCAGCTTAGCTACGTCGGTGGGGGGGAATCAGCCCCAGCATTTT. It specifies CASSLATSVGGNQPQHF.

V gene TRBV30 combines with J gene TRBJ2-7; 8 nucleotides match TRBD1. Germline CDR1 and CDR2: GTSNPN and SVGIG (reference sequence). The V gene end was trimmed by 4 bases and the J gene end by 7 bases; junction bases not matched to a gene: 9. The CDR3 is made up of 13 amino acids. The CDR3 is CAWTRDRQGEQYF. In DNA form, the CDR3 reads TGTGCCTGGACCAGGGACAGGCAGGGGGAGCAGTACTTC.

The V and J genes are TRBV28 and TRBJ2-7; 10 nucleotides match TRBD1. The CDR3 contains 15 residues. Germline CDR1 is MDHEN and CDR2 is SYDVKM. With 3 bases clipped from V and 5 bases from J, the junction kept 7 bases outside the gene matches. This CDR3 reads CASSFGGQGTDEQYF. The CDR3 DNA sequence: TGTGCCAGCAGTTTTGGGGGACAGGGGACAGACGAGCAGTACTTC. The whole variable domain, filled in from reference TRBV28 and TRBJ2-7, reads DVKVTQSSRYLVKRTGEKVFLECVQDMDHENMFWYRQDPGLGLRLIYFSYDVKMKEKGDIPEGYSVSREKKERFSLILESASTNQTSMYLCASSFGGQGTDEQYFGPGTRLTVT.

The chain links TRBV7-8 to TRBJ2-1; D gene unclear. Germline-derived CDR1 and CDR2 are SGHVS and FQNEAQ. The CDR3 consists of 13 residues. The V end lost 4 bases, the J end lost 3 bases, and 7 bases lay between the germline ends. CDR3 DNA: TGTGCCAGCAGCTCCGACTTCTACAATGAGCAGTTCTTC. It encodes CASSSDFYNEQFF.

The genes are TRBV24-1 and TRBJ1-5; TRBD1 is a possible D gene (6 bases). Trimming shortened V by 11 bases and J by 0 bases, and 19 bases separated the two germline ends. In germline, CDR1 is KGHDR, CDR2 SFDVKD. CDR3 length: 16 amino acids. The CDR3 protein is CAIHQGTKNSNQPQHF. CDR3 in DNA: TGTGCCATTCATCAGGGGACCAAAAATAGCAATCAGCCCCAGCATTTT.

The rearrangement links TRBV7-2 to TRBJ2-3; possible D gene TRBD2, 7 bases. Germline-derived CDR1 and CDR2 are SGHTA and FQGNSA. V gave up 1 base and J gave up 2 bases, with 13 bases separating them. CDR3 size: 16 residues. CDR3 nucleotide sequence: TGTGCCAGCAGCTTAGGGGGGCGGGGGTCCACAGATACGCAGTATTTT. Its translation is CASSLGGRGSTDTQYF.

CDR3 in amino acids: CASSHRRQLAKNIQYF. The CDR3 nucleotides are TGCGCCAGCAGTCACCGGAGACAGCTAGCCAAAAACATTCAGTACTTC. This chain joins TRBV23-1 and TRBJ2-4; perhaps TRBD1 as D (5 bases). TRBV23-1 is an open reading frame whose function is uncertain. Deletions cut 3 bases from V and 0 bases from J, with 12 bases between. CDR3 length: 16 residues.

This clone was seen a few times. The chain is built from TRBV10-1 and TRBJ2-3; D uncertain. CDR3 length equals 13 residues. Germline-derived CDR1 and CDR2 are WNHNN and SYGVQD (reference sequence). Trimming took 0 bases from V and 3 from J, leaving 4 bases between them. The CDR3 DNA sequence: TGCGCCAGCAGTGAGTCTCCGACAGATACGCAGTATTTT. This translates into CASSESPTDTQYF.

The rearrangement joins TRBV11-2 to TRBJ2-3; D uncertain. This CDR3 is 13 amino acids long. The V end lost 5 bases, the J end lost 3 bases, and 9 bases lay between the germline ends. Germline V gene lookup returns CDR1 SGHAT and CDR2 FQNNGV. CDR3 amino acids: CASSLLRTDTQYF. DNA of the CDR3: TGTGCCAGCAGCCTCTTGAGAACAGATACGCAGTATTTT.

This chain connects TRBV2 to TRBJ2-5; D is possibly TRBD1 (6 bases). The CDR3 totals 15 residues. CDR1 SNHLY and CDR2 FYNNEI come from the germline V gene. Trimming stripped 3 bases from V and 4 bases from J, with 15 bases between. The CDR3 loop reads CASSEGNQGLETQYF. CDR3 sequence (DNA): TGTGCCAGCAGTGAGGGTAATCAGGGGTTAGAGACCCAGTACTTC. The complete variable domain, with remaining parts taken from reference TRBV2 and TRBJ2-5, reads EPEVTQTPSHQVTQMGQEVILRCVPISNHLYFYWYRQILGQKVEFLVSFYNNEISEKSEIFDDQFSVERPDGSNFTLKIRSTKLEDSAMYFCASSEGNQGLETQYFGPGTRLLVL.

The chain joins TRBV18 to TRBJ2-1; 14 bases fit TRBD2. The V and J ends lost 1 base and 9 bases, in that order; junction bases with no gene match: 5. The CDR3 runs 16 residues. Germline loops: CDR1 KGHSH, CDR2 LQKENI. In nucleotides, the CDR3 is TGTGCCAGCTCACCACAGACTAGCGGGGGGGCAAGTGAGCAGTTCTTC. This codes for CASSPQTSGGASEQFF.

The J gene is TRBJ2-1, the V gene TRBV27, with TRBD1 as a possible D gene (6 bases). Trimming left V 2 bases short and J 5 bases short, with 13 bases between. The germline CDR1 and CDR2 sequences are MNHEY and SMNVEV (reference sequence). The CDR3 has 15 residues. The CDR3 bases are TGTGCCAGCAGTTTACAGGGGTCGCCAAACAATGAGCAGTTCTTC. Translated: CASSLQGSPNNEQFF.

The genes are TRBV19 and TRBJ1-1; D unclear. V lost 5 bases and J lost 7, with 14 bases in between. Germline CDR1 and CDR2: LNHDA and SQIVND (reference sequence). The length of the CDR3 is 13 residues. This CDR3 reads CASSAGYSGEAFF. CDR3 sequence (DNA): TGTGCCAGTAGTGCCGGGTATTCGGGTGAAGCTTTCTTT.

The V and J genes are TRBV28 and TRBJ1-5; D remains ambiguous. Germline assignment: CDR1 MDHEN and CDR2 SYDVKM. V lost 3 bases and J lost 4, with 7 bases in between. The CDR3 is 13 amino acids. The CDR3 sequence: CASSFSGNQPQHF. The CDR3 DNA reads TGTGCCAGCAGTTTCTCGGGGAATCAGCCCCAGCATTTT.

The chain carries TRBV7-2 and TRBJ1-6, with D tentatively TRBD1 (5 bases). The ends were cut back, 1 base at V and 6 bases at J, with 10 bases in the middle. Germline CDR1 SGHTA, CDR2 FQGNSA. This CDR3 spans 15 amino acids. Here the CDR3 reads CASSLDNRINSPLHF. CDR3 DNA: TGTGCCAGCAGCTTAGATAACAGGATTAATTCACCCCTCCACTTT. Variable domain in full (rest from reference TRBV7-2 and TRBJ1-6): GAGVSQSPSNKVTEKGKDVELRCDPISGHTALYWYRQSLGQGLEFLIYFQGNSAPDKSGLPSDRFSAERTGGSVSTLTIQRTQQEDSAVYLCASSLDNRINSPLHFGNGTRLTVT.

The chain has TRBV6-2 or TRBV6-3 and TRBJ2-5; tentative D call: TRBD2 (6 bases). The CDR3 runs 17 residues. Germline CDR1 MNHEY, CDR2 SVGEGT. Trimming shortened V by 4 bases and J by 2 bases, and 20 bases separated the two germline ends. CDR3 sequence: CASSSSTGTHTQETQYF. The CDR3 DNA reads as TGTGCCAGCAGTTCCTCAACCGGGACTCATACGCAAGAGACCCAGTACTTC.

The chain employs TRBV9 and TRBJ2-5, with TRBD2 matching 9 bases. The V gene's germline CDR1 is SGDLS and CDR2 YYNGEE. The CDR3 extends over 15 amino acids. The ends lost 2 bases at V and 0 bases at J; junction bases unmatched: 2. The CDR3: CASSVRLADQETQYF. CDR3 DNA sequence: TGTGCCAGCAGCGTGAGACTAGCGGACCAAGAGACCCAGTACTTC.

The chain joins TRBV27 to TRBJ2-7; 11 bases match TRBD2. In germline, CDR1 is MNHEY, CDR2 SMNVEV (reference sequence). With 6 bases clipped from V and 6 bases from J, the junction kept 13 bases outside the gene matches. The CDR3 extends over 16 amino acids. The CDR3 DNA sequence: TGTGCCAGCAGAAAGACAGCACTAGCGGGAGAAGGCGAGCAGTACTTC. Translation: CASRKTALAGEGEQYF.